The rows below give T cell receptor beta chains drawn from one sample of a study of cytomegalovirus exposure and HLA in healthy donors. Only in-frame clones appear in the TCRdb table, and some are missing; sequencing was by immunoSEQ multiplex PCR. The data contain some 270,000 clones, about four fifths of them singletons. Sequencing was done on a sample of PBMCs. All receptors derive from a girl aged 2-9 years in good health and CMV-seronegative. The conserved cysteine and the conserved F or W are not part of the CDR3 here. A D gene is named only where the DNA matches it firmly. Clone size is given for some rows only: seen once, a few or many times, or a class if the clone is expanded.

clone size,D gene,V gene,J gene,CDR3 protein
once,-,TRBV29-1,TRBJ1-1,SGVMNTEAF
once,TRBD2,TRBV28,-,ASSFGTSVYEQY
-,-,TRBV7-2,TRBJ2-1,ASSGRGNQNNEQF
-,-,TRBV4-1,TRBJ2-7,ASSQVVQRAYEQY
once,-,TRBV5-4,TRBJ1-2,ASSLGYGGGNYGYT
-,TRBD1,TRBV19,TRBJ1-5,ASSEQGLARQPQH
-,TRBD1,TRBV19,TRBJ1-5,ASRTPGQGWQPQH
-,-,TRBV28,TRBJ1-4,ASGSRREKLF
few,TRBD1,TRBV6-4,TRBJ2-2,ASRETGFGTGELF
-,-,TRBV2,-,ASSLGQFYEQY
-,-,TRBV30,TRBJ1-2,AWSAGVNYGYT
-,-,TRBV7-9,TRBJ2-2,ASRTPEGELF
-,-,TRBV19,TRBJ1-3,ASSTGVLAGNTIY
once,TRBD2,TRBV27,TRBJ2-4,ASSLKAGPRVLAKNIQY
-,-,TRBV28,TRBJ1-2,ASSLSIWAPDGYT
-,-,TRBV6-1,TRBJ2-1,ALRLFLTYNEQF
once,TRBD2,TRBV29-1,TRBJ2-7,SVEMGLAGVLYEQY
-,TRBD2,TRBV28,TRBJ2-7,ASRLLGRRGVGYEQY
-,TRBD2,TRBV5-4,TRBJ2-1,ASSLGGRHNEQF
-,TRBD1,TRBV4-1,TRBJ1-3,ASSQPKDRGNTIY
-,-,TRBV11-2,TRBJ2-1,ASSLDGDHEQF